These T cell receptor beta chains were read from a single sample in a study of T cell repertoires in cytomegalovirus infection. TCRdb reprocessed the reads via MiXCR and lists one record per CDR3 protein. Among around 630,000 distinct CDR3 sequences, 20% to 25% were seen once, and the ten largest hold roughly 8%. Material: CD8+ T cells from PBMCs. These receptors originate from a human donor in good health (CMV status not recorded). Some clones in this sample may be carry-over from other donors' samples. CDR3s include the opening cysteine and the closing phenylalanine or tryptophan. The D gene is left open where the match is weak. Only part of the rows carry a size: once, few, many, or a class if the clone is expanded.

V: TRBV14
D: NA
J: TRBJ2-1
size: NA
DNA: TGTGCCAGCAGCCAAAGGGGGGGGGCCAACAATGAGCAGTTCTTC
CDR3: CASSQRGGANNEQFF

V: TRBV15
D: NA
J: TRBJ1-4
size: few
DNA: TGTGCCACCAGCAGAGATTGGATAGAGGCTAATGAAAAACTGTTTTTT
CDR3: CATSRDWIEANEKLFF

V: TRBV4-1
D: NA
J: TRBJ1-2
size: NA
DNA: TGTGTCAGCAGCCAAGAAGCGGCAACTAACTATGGCTACACCTTC
CDR3: CVSSQEAATNYGYTF

V: TRBV7-2
D: NA
J: TRBJ1-2
size: many
DNA: TGTGCCAGCAGCTTAGCAGGGACCAACTATGGCTACACCTTC
CDR3: CASSLAGTNYGYTF

V: TRBV7-2
D: NA
J: TRBJ2-5
size: many
DNA: TGTGCCAGCAGCTTAGTCTTTTACTTACAAGAGACCCAGTACTTC
CDR3: CASSLVFYLQETQYF

V: TRBV15
D: NA
J: TRBJ2-7
size: NA
DNA: TGTGCCACCAGCAGAGCGAAAGGGGACCACGAGCAGTACTTC
CDR3: CATSRAKGDHEQYF

V: TRBV2
D: NA
J: TRBJ1-6
size: NA
DNA: TGTGCCAGCAGAGGGACGCTGGGGACACCCCTCCACTTT
CDR3: CASRGTLGTPLHF

V: TRBV5-8
D: TRBD2
J: TRBJ2-1
size: many
DNA: TGTGCCAGCAGCTTCATGGCTAGCGGTTACAATGAGCAGTTCTTC
CDR3: CASSFMASGYNEQFF

V: TRBV13
D: NA
J: TRBJ1-1
size: few
DNA: TGTGCCAGCAGCTTAGGCGAGAGGGGCACTGAAGCTTTCTTT
CDR3: CASSLGERGTEAFF

V: TRBV4-1
D: NA
J: TRBJ1-1
size: NA
DNA: TGCGCCAGCAGCCAAGAACCTCGAGGGAACACTGAAGCTTTCTTT
CDR3: CASSQEPRGNTEAFF

V: TRBV5-1
D: TRBD2
J: TRBJ2-1
size: NA
DNA: TGCGCCAGCAGCTTTCTAGCGGGGGGGCCTACGTCCTACAATGAGCAGTTCTTC
CDR3: CASSFLAGGPTSYNEQFF

V: TRBV6-2/TRBV6-3
D: NA
J: TRBJ1-2
size: NA
DNA: TGTGCCAGCAGTTACTCTTCTCCCGGCTACACCTTC
CDR3: CASSYSSPGYTF

V: TRBV7-8
D: TRBD2
J: TRBJ2-1
size: many
DNA: TGTGCCAGCAGCTTGCGGACTAGCGTAGGCTATGAGCAGTTCTTC
CDR3: CASSLRTSVGYEQFF

V: TRBV7-2
D: NA
J: TRBJ2-5
size: many
DNA: TGTGCCAGCAGCTTAGGGTTAAGGAACCAAGAGACCCAGTACTTC
CDR3: CASSLGLRNQETQYF

V: TRBV10-2
D: NA
J: TRBJ1-2
size: NA
DNA: TGCGCCAGCAGTGAGTGGGGTAACTATGGCTACACCTTC
CDR3: CASSEWGNYGYTF

V: TRBV28
D: NA
J: TRBJ1-5
size: few
DNA: TGTGCCAGCAGTTTACGATCGGCGATAGGGCAGCCCCAGCATTTT
CDR3: CASSLRSAIGQPQHF

V: TRBV6-5
D: NA
J: TRBJ2-2
size: few
DNA: TGTGCCAGCAGTTACAACCCCCAGGTCGGGAGGAACACCGGGGAGCTGTTTTTT
CDR3: CASSYNPQVGRNTGELFF

V: TRBV6-2/TRBV6-3
D: NA
J: TRBJ1-1
size: NA
DNA: TGTGTCAGCAGTTACGGTGGATCGTTGAACACTGAAGCTTTCTTT
CDR3: CVSSYGGSLNTEAFF

V: TRBV28
D: TRBD2
J: TRBJ2-3
size: NA
DNA: TGTGCCAGCAGTATGACCGTTTCGGCTAGCGGACTAACAGATACGCAGTATTTT
CDR3: CASSMTVSASGLTDTQYF

V: TRBV23-1
D: NA
J: TRBJ2-2
size: few
DNA: TGCGCCAGCAGTCAATCAAGTCCCAGGGGGAACACCGGGGAGCTGTTTTTT
CDR3: CASSQSSPRGNTGELFF

V: TRBV27
D: TRBD1
J: TRBJ2-2
size: few
DNA: TGTGCCAGCAGTTGGCGGACAGGGGGCGCTTCCGGGGAGCTGTTTTTT
CDR3: CASSWRTGGASGELFF

V: TRBV6-2/TRBV6-3
D: NA
J: TRBJ2-2
size: few
DNA: TGTGCCAGCAGAACGGACCTGACCGGGGAGCTGTTTTTT
CDR3: CASRTDLTGELFF